The rows below give T cell receptor beta chains drawn from one sample of a study of blood T cell repertoires in COVID-19. The repertoire was sequenced with immunoSEQ multiplex PCR; TCRdb's copy has only in-frame clones and lacks some. The sample records some 300,000 clones, roughly 90% being singletons. The sequencing input was peripheral blood. The receptor set was obtained from a woman aged 40 to 49 with COVID-19, enrolled during active disease. Each CDR3 is given without its conserved first and last residue. Each record gives: clone size, J gene, V gene, CDR3 protein. Size is omitted from some rows. Given values are once, few, many or a class for expanded clones.

clone size: few; J gene: TRBJ1-2; V gene: TRBV12-3/TRBV12-4; CDR3 protein: ASSLDRGYGYT
clone size: -; J gene: TRBJ2-1; V gene: TRBV15; CDR3 protein: ATSRVAGQGKKKNEQF
clone size: once; J gene: TRBJ1-5; V gene: TRBV6-6; CDR3 protein: ASSLSSGGNQPQH
clone size: once; J gene: TRBJ2-2; V gene: TRBV5-4; CDR3 protein: ASSLKQGAIGELF
clone size: -; J gene: TRBJ2-3; V gene: TRBV5-1; CDR3 protein: ASSLVAGSPTDTQY
clone size: -; J gene: TRBJ1-4; V gene: TRBV4-3; CDR3 protein: ASRLTGGDEKLF
clone size: -; J gene: TRBJ1-2; V gene: TRBV10-1; CDR3 protein: ASSESKGGVGHGYT
clone size: -; J gene: TRBJ2-7; V gene: TRBV11-1; CDR3 protein: ASSPILAGGSEQY
clone size: -; J gene: TRBJ2-7; V gene: TRBV7-2; CDR3 protein: ASSSGLAGGREQY
clone size: -; J gene: TRBJ2-5; V gene: TRBV19; CDR3 protein: ASSIMGGETQY
clone size: -; J gene: TRBJ1-1; V gene: TRBV27; CDR3 protein: ASSLTPGGTEAF
clone size: -; J gene: TRBJ2-7; V gene: TRBV9; CDR3 protein: ASSVAGTGGAYEQY
clone size: once; J gene: TRBJ1-4; V gene: TRBV5-1; CDR3 protein: ASSSGAATNEKLF
clone size: -; J gene: TRBJ1-5; V gene: TRBV5-6; CDR3 protein: ASSTGSSHLGPQH
clone size: -; J gene: TRBJ1-1; V gene: TRBV7-9; CDR3 protein: ASSDSTEAF
clone size: -; J gene: TRBJ1-2; V gene: TRBV3-1/TRBV3-2; CDR3 protein: ASSPGQQANYGYT
clone size: -; J gene: TRBJ1-1; V gene: TRBV2; CDR3 protein: ASSPRRNTEAF
clone size: -; J gene: TRBJ2-5; V gene: TRBV6-6; CDR3 protein: ASRVLPGQRQETQY
clone size: -; J gene: TRBJ2-7; V gene: TRBV3-1/TRBV3-2; CDR3 protein: ASSPWGQGLDYEQY
clone size: once; J gene: TRBJ2-7; V gene: TRBV5-1; CDR3 protein: ASSSLPSSGQGLNEQY
clone size: -; J gene: TRBJ1-1; V gene: TRBV28; CDR3 protein: ASSLLVGSGVEAF
clone size: -; J gene: TRBJ2-7; V gene: TRBV20-1; CDR3 protein: SASRRTAAYEQY
clone size: -; J gene: TRBJ2-1; V gene: TRBV9; CDR3 protein: ASSVGGRYEQF
clone size: once; J gene: TRBJ1-5; V gene: TRBV30; CDR3 protein: AWSSDLGGNQPQH
clone size: -; J gene: TRBJ1-1; V gene: TRBV7-9; CDR3 protein: ASSGWDTNTEAF
clone size: -; J gene: TRBJ2-7; V gene: TRBV19; CDR3 protein: ASSIRGFSYEQY